This paragraph reports one T cell receptor (beta chain). Its cognate antigen has yet to be identified. No quality values exist for individual bases; no much larger clone is one base distant. The sample is drawn from a study of CD8+ T cells in alopecia areata (dated by TCRdb to between 2018 and 2020). Turning to the overall study: Treated patients were enrolled in an open-label pilot trial of oral tofacitinib, 5 to 10 mg twice daily, for moderate-to-severe alopecia areata. Patients received tofacitinib for 6 to 18 months and were then followed off drug for 6 months to check for delayed response and recurrence. Disease severity in treated patients was measured with the SALT score, which quantifies the percentage of affected scalp surface area. The study used high-throughput TCRbeta sequencing to examine T cell clonal expansion in alopecia areata, in both the C3H/HeJ mouse model and human patients. In humans, TCRbeta sequencing was performed on scalp tissue and on sorted CD4+ and CD8+ peripheral blood T cells from healthy controls and from patients with patchy or totalis/universalis alopecia areata. Patients on tofacitinib were biopsied at baseline and after 4 and 24 weeks of treatment, and several of the patients also had a later scalp biopsy. Scalp clonality was compared across normal scalp (n=4), patchy alopecia areata scalp (n=8), and alopecia totalis/universalis scalp (n=8). RNA was obtained with the PAXgene miRNA kit for fixed scalp, the miRNeasy kit for PBMCs, and the RNeasy kit for mouse skin. TCRbeta CDR3 regions were amplified by immunoSEQ multiplex PCR using 35 Vbeta forward and 13 Jbeta reverse primers.

The paper's findings and limits, for the study overall: Unlike mouse skin, which is dominated by gammadelta T cells, normal human skin has resident alphabeta T cells that are also sequenced, and this complicates analysis of the scalp TCR repertoire. Many expanded lesional clones persisted in scalp and blood during tofacitinib treatment, which may partly explain relapse after stopping treatment. With tofacitinib, both scalp clonality and the number of expanded CD8+ clones among the top 100 scalp clones went down significantly. Compared with normal scalp, lesional scalp had higher clonality and more expanded CD8+ clones, particularly in alopecia totalis/universalis, a pattern that suggests antigenic drive. Compared with mice, TCR sequences shared between patients were less clear, possibly partly because of HLA diversity across the patient population. The treated cohort was small, with a single nonresponder, so links between baseline CD8+ expansion and response need larger studies.

Taken with the paper, the label for time point translates to: approximately 4 weeks on oral tofacitinib. Per the publication, the treatment or condition label means: oral pan-JAK inhibitor, 5-10 mg twice daily. From alopecia areata patients, peripheral blood was collected along with lesional scalp punch biopsies. PBMCs were separated by density centrifugation and stained for CD3, CD4 and CD8, after which CD4+ and CD8+ T cells were sorted on a FACSAria. Library prep was done by the immunoSEQ multiplex PCR assay. RNA was extracted from all samples and reverse transcribed into cDNA as template for TCR sequencing. SuperScript III was used to make first-strand cDNA, primed with a 2:1 mix of oligo-dT and random hexamers. Amplification bias was assessed with a synthetic immune receptor repertoire, and residual bias was removed computationally. As for how the authors treated the data: After raw reads were preprocessed to remove errors, the CDR3 was defined following IMGT conventions as running from the conserved cysteine to phenylalanine. Clonality was computed as 1 minus the Shannon entropy, with the entropy normalized by log2 of the number of productive unique TCRs. Whether scalp clones were CD4 or CD8 was inferred by matching scalp TCRbeta sequences against CD4 and CD8 repertoires sorted from blood. TCRdb's version of the immuneACCESS table is confined to in-frame rearrangements and falls short of the full clone set. An unresolved V gene accounts for under half of the shortfall where checked; the remainder is of unknown origin. V and J calls and clone size follow that table, whereas D and trimming were derived from the DNA. This sample gives about 190,000 clones in total; approximately 60% of them show up just once. The ten largest clones take up around 0.7% of the sample.

The germline V gene yields KGHSH for CDR1 and LQKENI for CDR2. Here V drops 1 base and J drops 6 bases, and the junction holds 7 bases not matched to any gene. From its cysteine to its phenylalanine, the CDR3 spans 15 amino acids. The DNA shown is the 45-base CDR3, in frame from base 1. The receptor chain draws on TRBV18 and TRBJ2-3; 7 nucleotides in the junction match TRBD2. This sample comprised CD4+ T cells sorted from blood, obtained at week 4, from a patient treated with tofacitinib. The TCR was taken from a human donor with alopecia areata. CDR3 reads: CASSPRAGARDTQYF. The DNA is TGTGCCAGCTCACCACGGGCGGGAGCAAGGGATACGCAGTATTTT.